A selection of T cell receptor beta chains follows, all from one sample in a study of T cells in Graves' hyperthyroidism and ophthalmopathy. TCRdb redid the calling of the multiplex PCR reads with MiXCR, one entry per CDR3 protein. Of 95,000 to 100,000 distinct CDR3 sequences listed, approximately 56% are singletons. The sequencing input was blood. The receptors come from a woman aged 40 to 55 with Graves' hyperthyroidism. The CDR3 runs from the conserved cysteine through the conserved F or W. The order of the fields is J gene, clone size, V gene, D gene, CDR3 DNA, CDR3 protein. D genes are given only for firm matches. Clone size is stated in some rows and not others, as once, few, many or a class when expanded.

TRBJ1-1 | - | TRBV10-3 | TRBD1 | TGTGCCATCAGTGAGCCGACAGGGATTCAGGGCACTGAAGCTTTCTTT | CAISEPTGIQGTEAFF
TRBJ2-7 | - | TRBV20-1 | TRBD2 | TGCAGTGCTAGAGATCACCGGACTAGCGGGAGACCGAGAGAGCAGTACTTC | CSARDHRTSGRPREQYF
TRBJ2-7 | - | TRBV9 | TRBD2 | TGTGCCAGCTCAGGGCCGGGACTAGCCTACGAGCAGTACTTC | CASSGPGLAYEQYF
TRBJ2-3 | medium-sized | TRBV15 | - | TGTGCCACCAGCAGAGAAGGGTTTCTCGATACGCAGTATTTT | CATSREGFLDTQYF
TRBJ2-3 | many | TRBV12-5 | - | TGTGCTAGTGCCCCGACGGCAGATACGCAGTATTTT | CASAPTADTQYF
TRBJ2-7 | - | TRBV7-2 | TRBD2 | TGTGCCAGCTCACCACGCCGAGCGGGAGACGACGAGCAGTACTTC | CASSPRRAGDDEQYF
TRBJ2-5 | - | TRBV11-2 | - | TGTGCCGGCAGCTTGGGGGGGACAGTCCAAGAGACCCAGTACTTC | CAGSLGGTVQETQYF
TRBJ1-3 | - | TRBV7-3 | TRBD1 | TGTGCCAGCAGCCTCCTCTCGGGACAGGGGGCTGGGAACACCATATATTTT | CASSLLSGQGAGNTIYF
TRBJ2-2 | few | TRBV7-2 | - | TGTGCCAGCAGCTTTGCCAACTTGGGCGAGCTGTTTTTT | CASSFANLGELFF
TRBJ1-4 | - | TRBV7-2 | TRBD1 | TGTGCCAGCAGCGAGGCGGGGACAGATGAAAAACTGTTTTTT | CASSEAGTDEKLFF
TRBJ1-5 | - | TRBV11-2 | - | TGTGCCAGCAGCAGTGACAGGTATAATCAGCCCCAGCATTTT | CASSSDRYNQPQHF
TRBJ2-6 | many | TRBV7-2 | - | TGTGCCAGCAGCCTGCGGGGGGCCAACGTCCTGACTTTC | CASSLRGANVLTF
TRBJ2-5 | many | TRBV7-2 | - | TGTGCCAGCAGCGCGGGACTGTCGGAGACCCAGTACTTC | CASSAGLSETQYF
TRBJ1-4 | - | TRBV7-2 | TRBD1 | TGTGCCAGCAGCTTAGGGGACAGGGAAAAACTGTTTTTT | CASSLGDREKLFF
TRBJ2-3 | many | TRBV20-1 | - | TGCAGTGCGAGACCTTGGGGAGATACGCAGTATTTT | CSARPWGDTQYF
TRBJ1-2 | many | TRBV10-1 | - | TGCGCCAGCAGCCCGGACAGATTCTATGGCTACACCTTC | CASSPDRFYGYTF
TRBJ1-1 | - | TRBV20-1 | TRBD1 | TGCAGTGCTAACGGACAGGGGTTGGACACTGAAGCTTTCTTT | CSANGQGLDTEAFF
TRBJ2-7 | many | TRBV20-1 | TRBD2 | TGCAGTGCGGCACTAGCGGGAGCGGCGGGGGAGCAGTACTTC | CSAALAGAAGEQYF
TRBJ2-6 | - | TRBV7-8 | - | TGTGCCAGCAGCCAAGTAGGGGGCTCTGGGGCCAACGTCCTGACTTTC | CASSQVGGSGANVLTF
TRBJ1-5 | many | TRBV4-3 | - | TGCGCCAGCAGCCAACAGGTCGGGCAGCCCCAGCATTTT | CASSQQVGQPQHF
TRBJ2-5 | - | TRBV6-4 | - | TGTGCCAGCAGCCGCCGACCTGATTTAGGACAGTACTTC | CASSRRPDLGQYF
TRBJ1-2 | many | TRBV7-9 | - | TGTGCCAGCAGCGCCACAGGGTCGAACTATGGCTACACCTTC | CASSATGSNYGYTF
TRBJ2-2 | - | TRBV7-9 | TRBD1 | TGTGCCAGCAGCGTGGGACAGGGCCTCACGGACACCGGGGAGCTGTTTTTT | CASSVGQGLTDTGELFF
TRBJ2-5 | - | TRBV7-2 | - | TGTGCCAGCACAGGGAACCAAGAGACCCAGTACTTC | CASTGNQETQYF
TRBJ2-5 | - | TRBV7-3 | TRBD1 | TGTGCCAGCAGCTTATGGACAGGGGGCTCCCCGAATCAGCCCCAGTACTTC | CASSLWTGGSPNQPQYF
TRBJ1-4 | - | TRBV20-1 | - | TGCAGTGCCAGGCGTGGGGCAGCCCGGTCCAATGAAAAACTGTTTTTT | CSARRGAARSNEKLFF
TRBJ2-7 | - | TRBV15 | - | TGTGCCACCAGCAGAGATTCAGGGTACGAGGACGAGCAGTACTTC | CATSRDSGYEDEQYF
TRBJ1-4 | - | TRBV7-9 | TRBD1 | TGTGCCAGCAGCCAGACAGGGCGGCATGAAGAACTGCTTTTT | CASSQTGRHEELLF
TRBJ2-3 | - | TRBV9 | - | TGTGCCAGCAGCCCCCCCAAAGGGTTCGGGTCCGATACGCAGTATTTT | CASSPPKGFGSDTQYF
TRBJ1-2 | - | TRBV7-2 | - | TGTGCCAGCACATGGGGGCCGGCGGATGGCTACACCTTC | CASTWGPADGYTF
TRBJ2-5 | - | TRBV2 | - | TGTGCCAGCAGTTCCGTGAGACTTTATGGCTACACCTTCCAAGAGACCCAGTACTTC | CASSSVRLYGYTFQETQYF
TRBJ1-2 | many | TRBV5-1 | TRBD1 | TGCGCCAGCAGCCCGACAGGGGCTAACTATGGCTACACCTTC | CASSPTGANYGYTF
TRBJ2-5 | many | TRBV5-1 | TRBD2 | TGCGCCAGCAGCCCAGGAGCGGGAGGGATCACGGAGACCCAGTACTTC | CASSPGAGGITETQYF
TRBJ2-5 | many | TRBV6-5 | - | TGTGCCAGCAGTTACGAGGGCAGCCGGTGGGGAATCCAAGAGACCCAGTACTTC | CASSYEGSRWGIQETQYF
TRBJ1-1 | many | TRBV7-2 | - | TGTGCCAGCAGCTTAGTAGGATACACTGAAGCTTTCTTT | CASSLVGYTEAFF
TRBJ2-5 | many | TRBV5-1 | - | TGCGCCAGCAGCTTTGGGGTCCGGGGAGAGACCCAGTACTTC | CASSFGVRGETQYF
TRBJ1-1 | many | TRBV28 | - | TGTGCCAGCAGGCGCTCGTGGGTGAACACTGAAGCTTTCTTT | CASRRSWVNTEAFF
TRBJ1-2 | - | TRBV2 | - | TGTGCCAGCAGTTCTGAAGGGGCGATGAACTATGGCTACACCTTC | CASSSEGAMNYGYTF